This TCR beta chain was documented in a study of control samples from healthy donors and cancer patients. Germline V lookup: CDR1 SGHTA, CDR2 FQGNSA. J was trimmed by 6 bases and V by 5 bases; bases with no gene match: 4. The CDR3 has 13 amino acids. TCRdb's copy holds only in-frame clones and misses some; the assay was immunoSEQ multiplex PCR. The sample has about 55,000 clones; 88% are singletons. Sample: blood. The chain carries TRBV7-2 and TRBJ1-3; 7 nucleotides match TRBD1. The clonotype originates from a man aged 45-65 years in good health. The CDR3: CASSLGQTNTIYF. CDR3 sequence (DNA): TGTGCCAGCAGCCTGGGACAGACAAACACCATATATTTT.